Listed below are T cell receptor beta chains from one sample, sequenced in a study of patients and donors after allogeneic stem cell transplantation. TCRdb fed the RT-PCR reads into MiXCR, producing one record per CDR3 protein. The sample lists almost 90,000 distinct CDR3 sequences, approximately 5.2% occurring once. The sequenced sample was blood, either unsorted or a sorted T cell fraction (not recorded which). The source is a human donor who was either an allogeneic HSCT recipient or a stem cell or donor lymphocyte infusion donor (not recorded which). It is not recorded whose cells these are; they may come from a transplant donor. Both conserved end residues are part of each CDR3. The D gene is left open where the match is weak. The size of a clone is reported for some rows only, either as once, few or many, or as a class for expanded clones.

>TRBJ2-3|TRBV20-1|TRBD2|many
TGCAGTGCTAGAGAGCCGAGAAGCGGGGGGGCCACAGATACGCAGTATTTT
CSAREPRSGGATDTQYF
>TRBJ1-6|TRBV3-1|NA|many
TGTGCCAGCAGCCAAGTCGCTCAAGTAGGGAATTCACCCCTCCACTTT
CASSQVAQVGNSPLHF
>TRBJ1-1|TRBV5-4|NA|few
TGTGCCAGCAGCTTGCCGGGGGTTAGGGCTGAAGCTTTCTTT
CASSLPGVRAEAFF
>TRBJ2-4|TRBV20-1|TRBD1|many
TGCAGTGCTAGGACAAGCCATCAGGGACAGGGTCGGAACATTCAGTACTTC
CSARTSHQGQGRNIQYF
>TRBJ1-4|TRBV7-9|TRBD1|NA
TGTGCCAGCAGCTTGACAGGGGGGGAAAAACTGTTTTTT
CASSLTGGEKLFF
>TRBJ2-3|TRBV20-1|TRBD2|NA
TGCAGTGCTAGAGACCCTTCACTAGCGGGGATCACAGATACGCAGTATTTT
CSARDPSLAGITDTQYF
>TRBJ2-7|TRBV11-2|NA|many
TGTGCCAGCAGCCCCCAGTTTGGAGCTAACTCCTACGAGCAGTACTTC
CASSPQFGANSYEQYF
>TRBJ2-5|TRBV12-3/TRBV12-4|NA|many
TGTGCCAGCAACAGGGCAAGACAAGAGACCCAGTACTTC
CASNRARQETQYF
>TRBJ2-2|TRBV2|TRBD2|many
TGTGCTTCCCGACCGGGACTAGCGGGAGGTGACGGGGAGCTGTTTTTT
CASRPGLAGGDGELFF
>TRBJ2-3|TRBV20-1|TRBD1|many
TGCAGTGCGGCGGGGACAGGCGGGGATACGCAGTATTTT
CSAAGTGGDTQYF
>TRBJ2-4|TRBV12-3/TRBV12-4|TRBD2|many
TGTGCCAGCAGTTTCACCACTAGCGGGGGGGTAAACATTCAGTACTTC
CASSFTTSGGVNIQYF
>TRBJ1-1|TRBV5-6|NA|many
TGTGCCAGCAGCCCCTCCAGGGGCGAAGCTTTCTTT
CASSPSRGEAFF
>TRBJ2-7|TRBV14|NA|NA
TGTGCCAGCAGCCAAATAATGGGAGTTTCAGGGACCTACGAGCAGTACTTC
CASSQIMGVSGTYEQYF
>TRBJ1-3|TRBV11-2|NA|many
TGTGCCAGCAGCCCGTCAATTCGGGACACCATATATTTT
CASSPSIRDTIYF
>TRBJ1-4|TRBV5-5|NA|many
TGTGCCAGCAGCTTGCGAGACAGACAGATTACAACTAATGAAAAACTGTTTTTT
CASSLRDRQITTNEKLFF
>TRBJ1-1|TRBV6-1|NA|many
TGTGCCAGCAGTGAAAGGCCCTCGGGGACTGAAGCTTTCTTT
CASSERPSGTEAFF
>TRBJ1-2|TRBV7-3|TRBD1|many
TGTGCCAGCAGCCGCGAAAAGACAGGGCCTTACTATGGCTACACCTTC
CASSREKTGPYYGYTF
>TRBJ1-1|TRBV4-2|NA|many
TGTGCCAGCAGCCAAGAGTTCCGGATAATGAACACTGAAGCTTTCTTT
CASSQEFRIMNTEAFF
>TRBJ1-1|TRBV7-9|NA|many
TGTGCCAGCAGCCGCAGCAACACTGAAGCTTTCTTT
CASSRSNTEAFF
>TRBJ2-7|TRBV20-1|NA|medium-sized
TGCAGTGCTAGCCCAACAGGGACCTACGAGCAGTACTTC
CSASPTGTYEQYF
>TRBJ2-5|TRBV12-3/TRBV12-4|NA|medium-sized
TGTGCCAGCAGTTTTCTAGGGGTGAGGGAGACCCAGTACTTC
CASSFLGVRETQYF
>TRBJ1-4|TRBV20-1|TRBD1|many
TGCAGTGCTGGACCCCCGGGACAGACTAATGAAAAACTGTTTTTT
CSAGPPGQTNEKLFF
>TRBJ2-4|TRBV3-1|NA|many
TGTGCCAGCAGCCGGCAGGTAAACATTCAGTACTTC
CASSRQVNIQYF
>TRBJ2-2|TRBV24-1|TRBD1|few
TGTGCCACCAGTGATTTGAAGGGGGCGGACGGGGAGCTGTTTTTT
CATSDLKGADGELFF
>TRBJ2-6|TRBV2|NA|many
TGTGCCAGCAGGTTCGGGAACTCTGGGGCCAACGTCCTGACTTTC
CASRFGNSGANVLTF
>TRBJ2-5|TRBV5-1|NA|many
TGCGCCAGCAGCTACCAGAGGTACCAAGAGACCCAGTACTTC
CASSYQRYQETQYF
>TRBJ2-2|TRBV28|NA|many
TGTGCCAGCAGTTTATGGGGCACCGAGTCCGGGGAGCTGTTTTTT
CASSLWGTESGELFF
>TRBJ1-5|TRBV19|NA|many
TGTGCCAGTAGTATCGCAGGGCTCGACAATCAGCCCCAGCATTTT
CASSIAGLDNQPQHF
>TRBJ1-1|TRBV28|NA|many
TGTGCCAGCAGTCCAGACCTGAACACTGAAGCTTTCTTT
CASSPDLNTEAFF
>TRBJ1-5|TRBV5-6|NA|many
TGTGCCACCAATCAGCCCCAGCATTTT
CATNQPQHF
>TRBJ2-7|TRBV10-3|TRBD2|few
TGTGCCATCAGTGAAGTAGCGGGAGCTTACGAGCAGTACTTC
CAISEVAGAYEQYF
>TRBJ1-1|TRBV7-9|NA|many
TGTGCCAGCAGCTGGGACAACACTGAAGCTTTCTTT
CASSWDNTEAFF
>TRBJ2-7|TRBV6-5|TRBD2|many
TGTGCCAGCAGTTACCTAGGGACTAGCGGGAGATTGGAGCAGTACTTC
CASSYLGTSGRLEQYF
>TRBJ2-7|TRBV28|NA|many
TGTGCCAGCAGGGAGACCTTAGAGAGCAGGATCTACTCCTACGAGCAGTACTTC
CASRETLESRIYSYEQYF